This T cell receptor beta chain was recovered during a study of prognosis after radiotherapy for stage I lung cancer (dated by TCRdb to 2020 to 2022). Background for the entire study: Between early 2018 and January 2019, nineteen patients with stage I NSCLC were enrolled in Nanjing, China. Newly diagnosed primary stage I lung tumors were present in approximately 15 patients, and oligometastatic NSCLC after surgical resection of the primary tumor was present in several patients. Squamous cell carcinoma histology was identified in more than 5 patients, and adenocarcinoma histology was identified in twelve patients. The study sequenced approximately 40 blood samples from some 20 patients, one before and one after SBRT per patient. In every patient, SBRT was given without any concurrent therapy. The cohort included about a dozen men and more than 5 women, with a median age of about 70 years and a range of about 53 to 90 years. Distant metastases were developed by four of the 19 patients after SBRT, at a median of about 7 months, whereas no significant progression was observed in the other 15 patients. All patients were regarded as medically inoperable, because of comorbidities in roughly twelve patients and refusal of surgery in roughly 7 patients. The study profiled peripheral blood TCR beta repertoires from stage I NSCLC patients before and after stereotactic body radiotherapy and related them to distant failure. SBRT was given in 3 to 5 fractions with a biologically effective dose of at least 100 Gy, using image-guided IMRT or VMAT. The paper's findings and limits, for the study overall: After SBRT, the number of unique TCR clones decreased (median about 10,000 before versus about 6,900 after; Wilcoxon paired P=0.011). None of the reported P values were adjusted for multiple comparisons. The study was limited by its small cohort and short follow-up, and the findings require independent validation. Post-SBRT Shannon entropy and its change from baseline were lower in patients who developed distant metastases; baseline Shannon entropy was not associated with metastases. TRBV and TRBJ usage frequencies reportedly varied with metastasis status, involving two V genes at baseline and about 10 V and two J genes after SBRT. Tumor specificity of expanded TCR clones was not determined.

All patients had node-negative disease on CT and PET/CT, and none had a history of other malignancies or had previously received chemotherapy or radiotherapy. At each of the two time points, 5 to 6 milliliters of peripheral venous blood were collected into EDTA tubes. Ficoll-Paque Plus density-gradient centrifugation was used to isolate PBMCs. Right after collection, samples were placed at -80 degrees C and kept there until analysis. This clonotype was seen repeatedly, ten times or more. Its recognized antigen is unknown. Base quality data are lacking; no much larger clone is found one base away. CDR1 and CDR2 (MNHNS, SASEGT) derive from the germline V gene. Its CDR3 holds 14 amino acids, cysteine through phenylalanine. The only DNA kept is the CDR3, 42 bases in frame from the first base. From V the trimming removes 6 bases and from J it removes 5 bases, while the gene matches leave 5 bases of the junction unaccounted for.

The TCR beta CDR3 region was amplified from genomic DNA by two rounds of multiplex PCR. The first PCR round used primers specific to each TRBV and TRBJ gene, and the primer sequences were filed in Chinese patent CN105087789A. Universal primers were used in the second PCR round. The Roche High Pure PCR Template Preparation Kit was used to extract genomic DNA from frozen PBMCs. The libraries underwent paired-end sequencing with 151 bp reads on an Illumina HiSeq 3000. Turning to the authors' computational methods: CutAdapt was used to discard raw reads that did not contain the multiplex PCR primer sequences. High-quality paired reads were merged into contigs with PEAR. MiXCR assigned TRB V, D and J gene segments to each contig by aligning to reference sequences. CDR3 sequences were clustered by base quality and sequence similarity to remove sequencing errors. Diversity was calculated as Shannon entropy divided by the natural log of the number of productive TCR sequences. One minus Shannon entropy divided by the natural log of the number of unique clonotypes was used as the definition of clonality. Using the Youden index from ROC curves, the researchers picked the repertoire-metric cut-offs for progression-free survival, and all analyses were carried out in R 3.5.3. The public reads were reanalyzed by TCRdb: fastp trimming at Q25, MiXCR alignment, in-frame beta chains only. All rows with the same CDR3 protein become a single entry with the most common DNA and genes. TCRdb, rather than the study authors, made the V and J calls. Counted in this sample were around 28,000 distinct CDR3 sequences; over 45% of them appeared once. The top ten clonotypes cover approximately 15% of the sample.

This sequence originates from a donor over 45 with non-small cell lung cancer. This specimen was PBMCs, taken before or after stereotactic body radiation therapy (not recorded which). This sequence uses TRBV6-1 and TRBJ2-5, and 11 junction bases match TRBD2. CDR3 loop: CASRGLAGRETQYF. The nucleotide sequence reads TGTGCCAGCAGAGGACTAGCGGGCCGGGAGACCCAGTACTTC.